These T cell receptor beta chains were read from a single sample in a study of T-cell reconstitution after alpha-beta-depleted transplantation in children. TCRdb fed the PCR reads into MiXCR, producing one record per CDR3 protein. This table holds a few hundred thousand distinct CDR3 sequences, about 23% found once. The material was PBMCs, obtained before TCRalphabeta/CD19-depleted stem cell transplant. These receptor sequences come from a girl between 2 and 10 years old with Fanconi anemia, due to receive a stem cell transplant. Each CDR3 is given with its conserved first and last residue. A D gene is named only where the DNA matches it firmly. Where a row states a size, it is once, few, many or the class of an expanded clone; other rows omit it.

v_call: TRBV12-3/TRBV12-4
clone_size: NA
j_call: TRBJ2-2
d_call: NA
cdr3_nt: TGTGCCAGCAGTTGGGACACCGGGGAGCTGTTTTTT
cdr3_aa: CASSWDTGELFF

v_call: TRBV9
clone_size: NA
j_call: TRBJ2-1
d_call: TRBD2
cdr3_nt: TGTGCCAGCAGCTCGACCCGCGGGACTAGTCTCAATGAGCAGTTCTTC
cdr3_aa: CASSSTRGTSLNEQFF

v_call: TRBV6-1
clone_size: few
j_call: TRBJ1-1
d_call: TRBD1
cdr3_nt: TGTGCCAGCAGTAGACAGGGGAGGTACACTGAAGCTTTCTTT
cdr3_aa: CASSRQGRYTEAFF

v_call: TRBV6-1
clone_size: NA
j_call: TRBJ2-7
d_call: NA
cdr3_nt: TGTGCCAGCAGGCTGACAGCCTGGTCCTACGAGCAGTACTTC
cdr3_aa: CASRLTAWSYEQYF

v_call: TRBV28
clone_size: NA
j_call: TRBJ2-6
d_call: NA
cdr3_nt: TGTGCCAGCAGTTTATTAGAGGACTGGTATGCTGGGGCCAACGTCCTGACTTTC
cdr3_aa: CASSLLEDWYAGANVLTF

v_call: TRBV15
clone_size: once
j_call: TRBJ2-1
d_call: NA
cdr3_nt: TGTGCCACCAGCAGAGATGAAGACGAGCAGTTCTTC
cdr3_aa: CATSRDEDEQFF

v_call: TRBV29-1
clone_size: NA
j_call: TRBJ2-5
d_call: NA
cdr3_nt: TGCAGCGTTGAGGGGGGCTGGCAAGAGACCCAGTACTTC
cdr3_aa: CSVEGGWQETQYF

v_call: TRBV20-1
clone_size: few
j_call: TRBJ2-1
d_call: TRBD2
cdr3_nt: TGCAGTGCTAGTGAGGGGCCTAGCGGGGGGGCCCCCCGCTACAATGAGCAGTTCTTC
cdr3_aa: CSASEGPSGGAPRYNEQFF

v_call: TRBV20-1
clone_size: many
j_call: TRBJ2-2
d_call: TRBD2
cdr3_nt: TGCAGTGCAATGGGACTAGCGGGAGGCTCGGACACCGGGGAGCTGTTTTTT
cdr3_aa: CSAMGLAGGSDTGELFF

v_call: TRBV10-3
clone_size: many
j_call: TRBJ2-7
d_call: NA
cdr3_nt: TGTGCCATCAGTGATCAGGGACTCATCTACGAGCAGTACTTC
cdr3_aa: CAISDQGLIYEQYF

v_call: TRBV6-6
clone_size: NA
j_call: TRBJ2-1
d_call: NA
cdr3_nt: TGTGCCAGCAGAGGGGCTAACTCCAATGAGCAGTTCTTC
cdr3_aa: CASRGANSNEQFF

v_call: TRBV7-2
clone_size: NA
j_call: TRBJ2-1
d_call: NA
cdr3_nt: TGTGCCAGCAGAGGAGGGGCCAGCTCCTACAATGAGCAGTTCTTC
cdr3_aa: CASRGGASSYNEQFF

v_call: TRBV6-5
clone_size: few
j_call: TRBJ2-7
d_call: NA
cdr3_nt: TGTGCCAGCAGTTATGGAGGGCCAAAACCATACGAGCAGTACTTC
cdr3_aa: CASSYGGPKPYEQYF

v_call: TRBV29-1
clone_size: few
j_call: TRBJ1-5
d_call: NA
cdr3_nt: TGCAGCGTTGTGTGGGGGGACCGCAATCAGCCCCAGCATTTT
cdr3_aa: CSVVWGDRNQPQHF

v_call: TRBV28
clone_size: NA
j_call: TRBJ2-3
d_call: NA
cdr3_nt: TGTGCCAGCAGTTCCCAGGGACTCGGCACAGATACGCAGTATTTT
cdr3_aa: CASSSQGLGTDTQYF

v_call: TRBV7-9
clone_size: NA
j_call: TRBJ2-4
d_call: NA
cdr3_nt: TGTGCCAGCAGCGACAGTCTAGCCAAAAACATTCAGTACTTC
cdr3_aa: CASSDSLAKNIQYF

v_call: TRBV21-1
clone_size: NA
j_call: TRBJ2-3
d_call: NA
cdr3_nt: TGTGCCAGCAGCAAAGTAGGGAGCACAGATACGCAGTATTTT
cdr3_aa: CASSKVGSTDTQYF

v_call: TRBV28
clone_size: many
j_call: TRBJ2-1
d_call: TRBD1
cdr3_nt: TGTGCCAGCAGTTTAGAGGGACAGGGAAACAATGAGCAGTTCTTC
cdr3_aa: CASSLEGQGNNEQFF

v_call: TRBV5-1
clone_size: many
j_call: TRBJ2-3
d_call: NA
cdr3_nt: TGCGCCAGCAGCCCTCCGTCGGTGGGGCAGTATTTT
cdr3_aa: CASSPPSVGQYF

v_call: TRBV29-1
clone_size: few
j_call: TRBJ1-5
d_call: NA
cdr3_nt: TGCAGCGTTGGAGAAGATCAGCCCCAGCATTTT
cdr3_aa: CSVGEDQPQHF

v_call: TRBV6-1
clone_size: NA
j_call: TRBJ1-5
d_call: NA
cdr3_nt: TGTGCCAGCAGCCTACGCGGAGGAGGGAACAATCAGCCCCAGCATTTT
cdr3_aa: CASSLRGGGNNQPQHF